The rows below give T cell receptor beta chains drawn from one sample of a study of cytomegalovirus exposure and HLA in healthy donors. TCRdb's copy holds only in-frame clones and misses some; the assay was immunoSEQ multiplex PCR. The table shows approximately 170,000 clones, with 65% to 85% occurring only once. The source material was PBMCs. These receptors were taken from a woman aged 45 to 65 in good health and CMV-seropositive. Both conserved end residues are part of each CDR3. D genes are given only for firm matches. Rows may omit the clone size; those that give it use once, few, many or a size class.

j_call	v_call	clone_size	d_call	cdr3_aa	cdr3_nt
TRBJ1-1	TRBV9	NA	NA	CASSVLPTGNTEAFF	TGTGCCAGCAGCGTACTCCCGACAGGTAACACTGAAGCTTTCTTT
TRBJ2-5	TRBV5-4	NA	NA	CASSLVGQETQYF	TGTGCCAGCAGCTTGGTCGGCCAAGAGACCCAGTACTTC
TRBJ2-3	TRBV5-1	NA	TRBD2	CASSPGLAGGADTQYF	TGCGCCAGCAGCCCCGGACTAGCGGGGGGGGCAGATACGCAGTATTTT
TRBJ1-5	TRBV19	NA	TRBD1	CASNPTGEWDQPQHF	TGTGCCAGCAATCCAACAGGGGAATGGGATCAGCCCCAGCATTTT
TRBJ2-5	TRBV4-3	NA	NA	CASSQGHGAGAISQETQYF	TGCGCCAGCAGCCAAGGCCACGGGGCAGGGGCGATCAGCCAAGAGACCCAGTACTTC
TRBJ1-4	TRBV5-1	NA	TRBD1	CASSRTGENNEKLFF	TGCGCCAGCAGTCGGACAGGGGAGAATAATGAAAAACTGTTTTTT
TRBJ1-3	TRBV10-3	NA	TRBD1	CAIRGTGRSGNTIYF	TGTGCCATCAGGGGGACAGGCCGCTCTGGAAACACCATATATTTT
TRBJ1-2	TRBV7-2	NA	TRBD1	CASSPQGAPFSVNGYTF	TGTGCCAGCAGCCCGCAGGGGGCCCCTTTCTCCGTTAATGGCTACACCTTC
TRBJ2-3	TRBV30	NA	NA	CAWSKGGATDTQYF	TGTGCCTGGAGTAAAGGAGGGGCCACAGATACGCAGTATTTT
TRBJ1-2	TRBV4-2	NA	NA	CASSQGQGYGYTF	TGTGCCAGCAGCCAAGGTCAGGGCTATGGCTACACCTTC
TRBJ2-3	TRBV5-6	NA	NA	CASSAPGLSTDTQYF	TGTGCCAGCAGCGCACCGGGACTTTCCACAGATACGCAGTATTTT
TRBJ1-1	TRBV11-2	NA	NA	CASSLDAGNLMNTEAFF	TGTGCCAGCAGCTTAGATGCGGGAAACCTCATGAACACTGAAGCTTTCTTT
TRBJ2-3	TRBV2	NA	NA	CASSEGSSTGTDTQYF	TGTGCCAGCAGTGAAGGGTCTAGCACAGGCACAGATACGCAGTATTTT
TRBJ2-1	TRBV10-3	NA	NA	CAISIGGVYNEQFF	TGTGCCATCAGTATCGGGGGTGTCTACAATGAGCAGTTCTTC
TRBJ2-3	TRBV10-2	NA	TRBD1	CASGDRGRSDTQYF	TGCGCCAGCGGGGACAGGGGGCGCTCAGATACGCAGTATTTT
TRBJ1-3	TRBV19	NA	TRBD1	CASSRDRGYTIYF	TGTGCCAGTAGCCGGGACAGGGGATACACCATATATTTT
TRBJ1-5	TRBV28	NA	NA	CASSAHAGGQGFNQPQHF	TGTGCCAGCAGTGCCCACGCCGGCGGCCAGGGTTTTAATCAGCCCCAGCATTTT
TRBJ1-1	TRBV4-3	NA	TRBD1	CASSPYTSTGGLNTEAFF	TGCGCCAGCAGCCCCTACACCTCGACAGGGGGCCTGAACACTGAAGCTTTCTTT
TRBJ1-1	TRBV5-1	NA	NA	CASSLASRDTEAFF	TGCGCCAGCAGCCTGGCCAGCAGGGACACTGAAGCTTTCTTT
TRBJ1-1	TRBV19	NA	NA	CASSDSYEAFF	TGTGCCAGTAGTGACAGTTATGAAGCTTTCTTT
TRBJ2-7	TRBV6-6	NA	TRBD2	CASRDGTSGLYEQYF	TGTGCCAGCAGAGACGGGACTAGCGGACTCTACGAGCAGTACTTC
TRBJ2-3	TRBV7-9	NA	NA	CASSLSGADTQYF	TGTGCCAGCAGCTTGTCGGGGGCAGATACGCAGTATTTT
TRBJ2-5	TRBV2	once	TRBD2	CASSTRTSDGETQYF	TGTGCCAGCAGTACCAGGACTAGCGATGGAGAGACCCAGTACTTC
TRBJ1-2	TRBV6-5	NA	NA	CASRYQGNYGYTF	TGTGCCAGCAGATACCAGGGGAACTATGGCTACACCTTC
TRBJ1-1	TRBV19	NA	NA	CASSQAGGGKAFF	TGTGCCAGTAGTCAAGCCGGTGGGGGGAAAGCTTTCTTT
TRBJ1-4	TRBV28	NA	NA	CASSKQATNEKLFF	TGTGCCAGCAGCAAACAGGCAACTAATGAAAAACTGTTTTTT
TRBJ2-1	TRBV10-3	NA	TRBD2	CAISRLSGRGLDEQFF	TGTGCCATCAGCAGGCTTAGCGGGAGAGGATTGGATGAGCAGTTCTTC
TRBJ1-2	TRBV27	NA	NA	CASSLGRVGHGYTF	TGTGCCAGCAGTTTGGGCAGGGTAGGACATGGCTACACCTTC
TRBJ2-7	TRBV7-9	few	NA	CASTSGDTWDEQYF	TGTGCCAGCACCTCGGGAGACACCTGGGACGAGCAGTACTTC
TRBJ1-1	TRBV6-1	many	TRBD1	CASSEVSGGLNTEAFF	TGTGCCAGCAGTGAGGTGTCAGGGGGGTTGAACACTGAAGCTTTCTTT
TRBJ1-2	TRBV2	NA	TRBD1	CASRLLQGPILSYTF	TGTGCCAGCAGACTACTACAGGGGCCCATTTTGAGCTACACCTTC
TRBJ1-2	TRBV29-1	once	NA	CSTRGEERYTF	TGCAGCACTCGGGGGGAGGAGCGCTACACCTTC
TRBJ2-7	TRBV28	NA	NA	CASSLSGNPPYEQYF	TGTGCCAGCAGTCTGTCGGGGAACCCTCCCTACGAGCAGTACTTC
TRBJ2-1	TRBV9	once	NA	CASSYGQGSSYNEQFF	TGTGCCAGCAGCTATGGACAAGGTAGCTCCTACAATGAGCAGTTCTTC
TRBJ2-1	TRBV29-1	NA	NA	CSVEAHFLGSSTYNEQFF	TGCAGCGTTGAAGCCCACTTCCTCGGGAGTAGCACCTACAATGAGCAGTTCTTC
TRBJ2-3	TRBV7-3	NA	TRBD1	CASSSRPPQGVMGDTQYF	TGTGCCAGCAGCTCCCGTCCCCCACAGGGGGTGATGGGAGATACGCAGTATTTT
TRBJ2-7	TRBV7-2	NA	NA	CASSPGASGTYEQYF	TGTGCCAGCAGCCCAGGGGCTAGCGGTACCTACGAGCAGTACTTC
TRBJ2-5	TRBV4-2	NA	TRBD2	CASSPTLSSGQETQYF	TGTGCCAGCAGCCCCACCCTTTCTAGCGGCCAAGAGACCCAGTACTTC
TRBJ1-6	TRBV7-3	NA	NA	CASSEYGTPNSPLHF	TGTGCCAGCAGCGAATACGGGACACCGAATTCACCCCTCCACTTT
TRBJ2-5	TRBV11-2	NA	TRBD1	CASSSRTGFRETQYF	TGTGCCAGCAGCTCTAGGACAGGGTTCAGGGAGACCCAGTACTTC
TRBJ2-3	TRBV19	NA	TRBD2	CASRETSGPVDTQYF	TGTGCCAGTAGGGAGACTAGCGGCCCCGTTGATACGCAGTATTTT
TRBJ2-3	TRBV9	once	TRBD2	CASSVASGSVTDTQYF	TGTGCCAGCAGCGTAGCTAGCGGGAGTGTGACAGATACGCAGTATTTT
TRBJ2-7	TRBV7-8	NA	NA	CASSLERAGSYEQYF	TGTGCCAGCAGCTTAGAGCGGGCGGGATCCTACGAGCAGTACTTC
TRBJ2-7	TRBV6-5	NA	NA	CASSYDRLREQYF	TGTGCCAGCAGTTACGACAGATTACGGGAGCAGTACTTC
TRBJ2-5	TRBV7-2	NA	TRBD2	CASSLASGTLETQYF	TGTGCCAGCAGCTTAGCTAGCGGGACTTTAGAGACCCAGTACTTC
TRBJ1-3	TRBV7-2	NA	NA	CASSSTPGNTIYF	TGTGCCAGCAGCTCCACTCCTGGAAACACCATATATTTT
TRBJ1-1	TRBV30	NA	NA	CAWSVGRENTEAFF	TGTGCCTGGAGTGTAGGCAGGGAGAACACTGAAGCTTTCTTT
TRBJ2-7	TRBV28	NA	NA	CASSFGRAHSYEQYF	TGTGCCAGCAGTTTCGGCAGGGCACATTCCTACGAGCAGTACTTC
TRBJ1-4	TRBV7-8	NA	NA	CASSLHTRGANEKLFF	TGTGCCAGCAGCTTACATACTCGGGGGGCTAATGAAAAACTGTTTTTT